The clone carrying this T cell receptor beta chain was seen only a few times. Its antigen is not known. This sample is drawn from a study of molecular identifiers for immune sequencing clone quantification. The CD8+CD4-CCR7+CD45RA+ phenotype defined the sorted naive CD8 T cells. It was with previously described methods and listed TCR primers that bulk TCR libraries were made. TCRdb recomputed calls from the PCR reads with MiXCR, one row per CDR3 protein. This sample has about 640,000 distinct CDR3 sequences; nearly 20% occur once, and the top ten carry 0.85% to 0.9%. Study outcomes and limitations: Should identical TCR molecules share a barcode, the sizes of highly expanded clones could be underestimated. Clones of above 20 RNA copies carried over 99% of effector molecules; in naive cells they carried under 1%.

Trimming cost V 5 bases and J 2 bases, with 10 bases left between them. Germline V gene lookup returns CDR1 ENHRY and CDR2 SYGVKD. CDR3 length: 13 amino acids. V usage is TRBV10-3 and J usage is TRBJ2-7; perhaps TRBD1 as D (6 bases). The TCR sequence derives from a human donor in good health. Some libraries in this study had Jurkat cell RNA spiked in. Material: naive CD8+ T cells from blood, with Jurkat cell RNA spiked in. Subset: FACS-sorted CD8+CD4-CCR7+CD45RA+ naive T cells. CDR3 nucleotides: TGTGCCATCAGTTGGGACACAACCTACGAGCAGTACTTC. This gives the protein CAISWDTTYEQYF.